This TCR beta chain was obtained from a study of cytomegalovirus exposure and HLA in healthy donors. Study conclusions and caveats: When presence/absence was analysed, sequencing depth was taken to be roughly uniform across donors.

Germline CDR1 is SGHTA and CDR2 is FQGNSA. The CDR3 is 13 residues long. V lost 4 bases and J lost 5; bases outside the gene matches: 4. As concerns this clone: The antigen is unknown.

PCR involved 60 Vbeta and 13 Jbeta primers. TCRdb keeps only in-frame clones here, not all; method: immunoSEQ multiplex PCR. Of a few hundred thousand clones listed, about four fifths were seen once; the top ten hold more than 8.5%. The sequenced sample consisted of PBMCs. This clonotype was obtained from a woman in her forties or fifties in good health and CMV-seropositive. This chain connects TRBV7-2 to TRBJ2-5; 7 nucleotides line up with TRBD2. The CDR3 region has the DNA TGTGCCAGCAGCTCCGGACTAGACGAGACCCAGTACTTC. Translated, it gives CASSSGLDETQYF.